The 32 T cell receptor beta chains listed next were all sequenced from one sample in a study of blood T cell repertoires in COVID-19. Clones were sequenced by immunoSEQ multiplex PCR, and TCRdb holds only the in-frame ones, with some missing. Seen here are more than 100,000 clones, 84% observed once, and the top ten hold approximately 13%. The material sequenced was peripheral blood. These receptors were obtained from a human donor in a cohort sampled during active or convalescent COVID-19.

The gene calls are TRBV4-1 and TRBJ2-7; D may be TRBD2 (6 bases). This CDR3 region has 17 residues. Trimming left V 2 bases short and J 1 base short, with 18 bases between. Germline V gene data show CDR1 as MGHRA and CDR2 as YSYEKL. DNA of the CDR3: TGCGCCAGCAGCCAAAACTTGCCGGGACTGGGGTCCTACGAGCAGTACTTC. As protein: CASSQNLPGLGSYEQYF.

CDR3 in DNA: TGTGCCAGCAGCGATCCGGGACAGGGTTACAATGAGCAGTTCTTC. Protein sequence: CASSDPGQGYNEQFF. This chain links TRBV11-2 with TRBJ2-1; 9 nucleotides agree with TRBD1. Germline values: CDR1 SGHAT, CDR2 FQNNGV. This CDR3 region has 15 residues. Trimming at V came to 5 bases and at J to 4 bases, leaving 6 bases not matched to a gene.

The chain joins TRBV7-3 to TRBJ1-3, with D unclear. The CDR3 consists of 17 residues. Trimming pared 1 base from V and 0 bases from J, leaving 13 bases between. Germline assignment: CDR1 SGHTA and CDR2 FQGTGA. CDR3 in amino acids: CASSLNPPFYSGNTIYF. The CDR3 nucleotides are TGTGCCAGCAGCTTAAATCCCCCGTTTTACTCTGGAAACACCATATATTTT.

The rearrangement uses TRBV28 and TRBJ1-1; D may be TRBD1 (6 bases). Germline V gene data show CDR1 as MDHEN and CDR2 as SYDVKM. Trimming took 10 bases from V and 9 from J, leaving 18 bases between them. This CDR3 comprises 12 residues. The CDR3 loop reads CATRGLSAKAFF. In DNA form, the CDR3 reads TGTGCCACCAGGGGACTTTCGGCCAAAGCTTTCTTT.

The sample holds a few counts of this clone. This chain uses TRBV5-5 with TRBJ1-1; D is ambiguous. The germline V gene encodes CDR1 SGHKS and CDR2 YYEKEE (reference sequence). The V end lost 3 bases, the J end lost 11 bases, and 17 bases lay between the germline ends. The length of the CDR3 is 13 residues. The CDR3 DNA follows: TGTGCCAGCAGCTCCACACCGGGCCGGAGGGCTTTCTTT. It is translated as CASSSTPGRRAFF.

This chain joins TRBV7-9 and TRBJ2-7; TRBD2 agrees at 13 bases. Germline CDR1 SEHNR, CDR2 FQNEAQ (reference sequence). This CDR3 region has 18 residues. The V and J ends lost 6 bases and 7 bases, in that order; junction bases with no gene match: 18. The CDR3 DNA follows: TGTGCCAGCAGTTACGGGTTTTTGCGCGGGACTAGCGGGGTGGAGCAGTACTTC. Translation gives CASSYGFLRGTSGVEQYF. The whole variable domain, remainder taken from reference TRBV7-9 and TRBJ2-7, is DTGVSQNPRHKITKRGQNVTFRCDPISEHNRLYWYRQTLGQGPEFLTYFQNEAQLEKSRLLSDRFSAERPKGSFSTLEIQRTEQGDSAMYLCASSYGFLRGTSGVEQYFGPGTRLTVT.

In nucleotides, the CDR3 is TGCAGCGTTGAACGGCAGGGGATGGAGACCCAGTACTTC. Encoded protein: CSVERQGMETQYF. The chain carries TRBV29-1 and TRBJ2-5; a weak D match, TRBD1 (6 bases). CDR1 and CDR2 from the germline V gene are SQVTM and ANQGSEA. The CDR3 sequence is 13 residues long. Trimming took 2 bases from V and 5 from J, leaving 12 bases between them.

V is TRBV11-2 and J is TRBJ2-7; TRBD2 matches 8 bases. V gave up 5 bases and J gave up 2 bases; unmatched junction bases: 8. There are 15 residues in the CDR3. Germline V gives CDR1 SGHAT, CDR2 FQNNGV. In DNA form, the CDR3 reads TGTGCCAGCAGCCCTCCCCGGGGGGGGGCCTACGAGCAGTACTTC. It encodes CASSPPRGGAYEQYF.

The chain employs TRBV2 and TRBJ2-3, with 9 bases identical to TRBD2. V shed 6 bases and J 4 bases; nucleotides not matched to a gene: 14. Germline lookup yields CDR1 SNHLY and CDR2 FYNNEI. The CDR3 sequence is 17 residues long. CDR3 loop: CASRDFRAGGLPDTQYF. CDR3 nucleotide sequence: TGTGCCAGCAGGGACTTTAGGGCGGGGGGGCTTCCAGATACGCAGTATTTT.

The rearrangement uses TRBV7-9 and TRBJ1-1, with 10 bases fitting TRBD1. The junction had 5 bases not matched to a gene; V was cut back by 3 bases and J by 7 bases. Germline values: CDR1 SEHNR, CDR2 FQNEAQ (reference sequence). This CDR3 has 14 amino acids. Here the CDR3 reads CASSLGTGADEAFF. CDR3 bases: TGTGCCAGCAGCTTGGGGACAGGGGCGGATGAAGCTTTCTTT.

The chain is built from TRBV27 and TRBJ2-5; TRBD2 matches at 12 bases. CDR1 and CDR2 (germline): MNHEY, SMNVEV (reference sequence). The J segment lost 2 bases and the V segment lost 5 bases, leaving 6 bases of the junction unmatched. The CDR3 has 16 residues. The CDR3 sequence: CASSTLAGGRQETQYF. CDR3 nucleotide sequence: TGTGCCAGCAGTACCCTAGCGGGGGGGAGGCAAGAGACCCAGTACTTC.

The V and J genes are TRBV19 and TRBJ1-5, with D unclear. V lost 3 bases and J lost 7, with 16 bases in between. There are 15 residues in the CDR3. CDR1 LNHDA and CDR2 SQIVND come from the germline V gene (reference sequence). This chain's CDR3 is CASSMALDYLQPQHF. The CDR3 nucleotides read TGTGCCAGTAGTATGGCCCTGGACTACTTACAGCCCCAGCATTTT.

This clone occurred once. The chain combines TRBV9 with TRBJ1-1, with 8 bases matching TRBD1. The trim removed 6 bases at V and 6 bases at J, leaving 13 bases unmatched. Looked up from germline, CDR1 is SGDLS and CDR2 is YYNGEE. This CDR3 is built from 15 residues. CDR3 residues: CASNPLGQGTPEAFF. DNA for the CDR3: TGTGCCAGCAACCCTCTTGGACAGGGAACGCCTGAAGCTTTCTTT.

This clone was seen just once. The gene calls are TRBV7-2 and TRBJ2-5; 8 nucleotides match TRBD2. This CDR3 comprises 14 residues. CDR1 is SGHTA, CDR2 FQGNSA, per germline. With 5 bases clipped from V and 2 bases from J, the junction kept 4 bases outside the gene matches. CDR3 region: CASSALAGQETQYF. Here the CDR3 DNA reads TGTGCCAGCAGCGCCCTAGCGGGTCAAGAGACCCAGTACTTC. Drawing the rest from reference TRBV7-2 and TRBJ2-5, the complete variable domain is GAGVSQSPSNKVTEKGKDVELRCDPISGHTALYWYRQSLGQGLEFLIYFQGNSAPDKSGLPSDRFSAERTGGSVSTLTIQRTQQEDSAVYLCASSALAGQETQYFGPGTRLLVL.

The rearrangement joins TRBV11-3 to TRBJ2-4, with 7 bases lining up with TRBD1. V shed 4 bases and J 3 bases; nucleotides not matched to a gene: 6. There are 15 residues in the CDR3. CDR1 and CDR2 (germline): SGHNT, YENEEA. CDR3 sequence (DNA): TGTGCCAGCAGCTACCGGACAGGTCTCAAAAACATTCAGTACTTC. It translates to CASSYRTGLKNIQYF.

The rearrangement joins TRBV5-1 to TRBJ1-1; D possibly corresponds to TRBD1 (5 bases). CDR1 and CDR2 (germline): SGHRS, YFSETQ. Trimming pared 0 bases from V and 3 bases from J, leaving 12 bases between. The CDR3 totals 15 residues. This CDR3 is CASSLDGGIYTEAFF. CDR3 bases: TGCGCCAGCAGCTTGGATGGGGGGATTTACACTGAAGCTTTCTTT.

This sequence joins TRBV7-9 and TRBJ2-3; 8 nucleotides line up with TRBD2. Losses at the gene ends were 5 bases for V and 4 bases for J; bases not matched to a gene: 8. Germline V lookup: CDR1 SEHNR, CDR2 FQNEAQ (reference sequence). This CDR3 region has 15 residues. As DNA, the CDR3 is TGTGCCAGCAGCCCTCCGGGACTAGAATCAGATACGCAGTATTTT. Protein product: CASSPPGLESDTQYF.

V and J are TRBV28 and TRBJ1-5, with D possibly TRBD1 on 5 matching bases. The CDR3 length is 16 residues. Germline V gives CDR1 MDHEN, CDR2 SYDVKM. V lost 5 bases, J lost 1 base, and 15 bases lay in between. The CDR3 region is CASSLTAGGSNQPQHF. CDR3 nucleotide sequence: TGTGCCAGCAGTCTAACTGCGGGGGGAAGCAATCAGCCCCAGCATTTT.

The chain is built from TRBV7-3 and TRBJ1-5, with D unresolved. This CDR3 contains 13 residues. V was cut by 0 bases and J by 7 bases, with 7 bases left in between. Germline V gene data show CDR1 as SGHTA and CDR2 as FQGTGA. CDR3 amino acids: CASSLTSGQPQHF. The CDR3 DNA is TGTGCCAGCAGCTTAACTTCGGGACAGCCCCAGCATTTT.

V gene TRBV6-6 combines with J gene TRBJ2-1, with D unclear. Trimming removed 5 bases at V and 9 bases at J, with 14 bases between. Germline V gene sequence: CDR1 MNHNY, CDR2 SVGAGI (reference sequence). CDR3 length: 13 residues. CDR3 protein: CASSGSVSAEQFF. CDR3 DNA sequence: TGTGCCAGCAGTGGAAGCGTTTCTGCTGAGCAGTTCTTC.

The chain is built from TRBV11-3 and TRBJ1-3; 8 positions agree with TRBD1. J lost 0 bases, V lost 4 bases, and 2 bases had no gene match. Germline-derived CDR1 and CDR2 are SGHNT and YENEEA. This CDR3 spans 15 amino acids. CDR3 sequence: CASSSGGNSGNTIYF. CDR3 sequence (DNA): TGTGCCAGCAGCTCAGGGGGCAACTCTGGAAACACCATATATTTT.

The V gene is TRBV3-1 (or the pseudogene TRBV3-2), the J gene TRBJ1-2; tentative D call: TRBD1 (5 bases). The CDR3 loop spans 12 amino acids. Germline V CDR1 and CDR2: LGHDT, YNNKEL (reference sequence). Trimming took off 2 bases at V and 4 bases at J, with 5 bases between the two ends. CDR3 loop: CASSQQGYGYTF. As DNA, the CDR3 is TGTGCCAGCAGCCAACAGGGCTATGGCTACACCTTC.

The chain employs TRBV5-1 and TRBJ1-1; TRBD1 agrees at 9 bases. CDR1 is SGHRS and CDR2 is YFSETQ in the germline V gene. V gave up 4 bases and J gave up 5 bases; unmatched junction bases: 6. CDR3 size: 14 residues. The chain's CDR3 is CASSTGTGWTEAFF. CDR3 DNA: TGCGCCAGCAGCACGGGGACAGGGTGGACTGAAGCTTTCTTT. The variable domain in full, completed from reference TRBV5-1 and TRBJ1-1, reads KAGVTQTPRYLIKTRGQQVTLSCSPISGHRSVSWYQQTPGQGLQFLFEYFSETQRNKGNFPGRFSGRQFSNSRSEMNVSTLELGDSALYLCASSTGTGWTEAFFGQGTRLTVV.

V usage is TRBV18 and J usage is TRBJ1-6, with D hard to call. In germline, CDR1 is KGHSH, CDR2 LQKENI. This CDR3 spans 17 amino acids. V was pared by 4 bases and J by 0 bases, with 13 bases between. The CDR3 nucleotides read TGTGCCAGCTCACGCCAGGCAACCAGCTCCTATAATTCACCCCTCCACTTT. Translated, it gives CASSRQATSSYNSPLHF.

The chain employs TRBV3-1 (or the pseudogene TRBV3-2) and TRBJ2-1; no clear D gene. This CDR3 region has 17 residues. The V gene lost 0 bases and the J gene lost 0 bases, with 12 bases spanning the gap. The germline V gene has CDR1 LGHDT and CDR2 YNNKEL (reference sequence). The CDR3: CASSQDLVVASYNEQFF. CDR3 DNA sequence: TGTGCCAGCAGCCAAGACTTAGTCGTAGCCTCCTACAATGAGCAGTTCTTC.

The rearrangement uses TRBV7-9 and TRBJ2-2; D is possibly TRBD1 (5 bases). This CDR3 has 17 residues. Germline assignment: CDR1 SEHNR and CDR2 FQNEAQ (reference sequence). The V end was cut by 2 bases, the J end by 0 bases, with 13 bases between. CDR3: CASSLLQGSANTGELFF. Written as DNA, the CDR3 is TGTGCCAGCAGCTTACTGCAGGGCTCCGCGAACACCGGGGAGCTGTTTTTT.

This clone was seen at least ten times. This sequence joins TRBV4-1 and TRBJ1-1, with a weak D call TRBD1 (5 bases). This CDR3 has 17 residues. The germline CDR1 and CDR2 sequences are MGHRA and YSYEKL. The ends were cut back, 4 bases at V and 1 base at J, with 19 bases in the middle. CDR3 DNA sequence: TGCGCCAGCAGCCGGGGAGGAATAATACAGGAGAACACTGAAGCTTTCTTT. Translation gives CASSRGGIIQENTEAFF.

The V and J genes are TRBV30 and TRBJ1-2; the match to TRBD1 covers 10 bases. CDR1 is GTSNPN, CDR2 SVGIG, per germline (reference sequence). Trimming at V came to 7 bases and at J to 5 bases, leaving 7 bases not matched to a gene. CDR3 length equals 13 residues. This CDR3 reads CAYQTGGQYGYTF. The CDR3 DNA reads TGTGCCTACCAGACAGGGGGCCAGTATGGCTACACCTTC.

The chain couples TRBV4-3 to TRBJ1-3; the D gene is possibly TRBD1 (6 bases). The germline V gene has CDR1 LGHNA and CDR2 YSLEER. V was pared by 2 bases and J by 8 bases, with 10 bases between. The CDR3 spans 13 residues. CDR3 protein: CASSQSGADTIYF. The CDR3 DNA follows: TGCGCCAGCAGCCAATCAGGGGCGGACACCATATATTTT.

The chain carries TRBV28 and TRBJ1-2; the D is unclear. CDR3 length: 12 amino acids. Germline CDR1 reads MDHEN; CDR2 reads SYDVKM. V lost 3 bases and J lost 1, with 3 bases in between. CDR3 protein: CASSFGNYGYTF. In DNA form, the CDR3 reads TGTGCCAGCAGTTTCGGTAACTATGGCTACACCTTC.

The rearrangement links TRBV5-6 to TRBJ2-3; D is possibly TRBD2 (7 bases). This CDR3 contains 16 residues. Trimming pared 0 bases from V and 3 bases from J, leaving 14 bases between. Germline loops: CDR1 SGHDT, CDR2 YYEEEE. In DNA form, the CDR3 reads TGTGCCAGCAGCTTGGAGTGGGGGGGCCCAACAGATACGCAGTATTTT. This sequence encodes CASSLEWGGPTDTQYF.

This rearrangement joins TRBV6-5 to TRBJ1-1; 7 bases are a match to TRBD1. The CDR3 has 13 residues. Per the germline V gene, CDR1 is MNHEY and CDR2 is SVGAGI. After removal of 7 bases from V and 5 bases from J, the junction contained 7 bases not matched to a gene. Here the CDR3 DNA reads TGTGCCAGCACGGCAGGGGGTTTGACTGAAGCTTTCTTT. Its translation: CASTAGGLTEAFF.